This T cell receptor beta chain was recovered during a study of CD8 T cells in ankylosing spondylitis. Study-wide points: There were earlier reports of some motif variants in reactive arthritis synovial fluid and blood. Disease-linked clones were reportedly significantly enriched in matched ankylosing spondylitis synovial fluid. What seemed typical of ankylosing spondylitis blood was a TCR beta motif built from about 8 highly homologous variants.

As concerns this clonotype: No antigen is known for it. The junction and the germline gene differ at one end; a read error may be behind it.

The CDR3 runs to 19 residues. CDR1 and CDR2 (germline): MRHNA, SNTAGT. The authors made TCR beta libraries by quantitative 5'-RACE with molecular barcodes. TCRdb re-called the 5' RACE reads with MiXCR, one entry per CDR3 protein. In the table there are approximately 140,000 distinct CDR3 sequences, around two fifths of which are singletons. Sequencing was done on a sample of synovial fluid, either unsorted or a sorted T cell fraction (not recorded which). The receptor comes from a male donor with ankylosing spondylitis. This chain links TRBV6-4 with TRBJ2-7; 7 bases are shared with TRBD2. The CDR3 protein is CAISDLEGFLTGGYYEQYF. For the CDR3, the DNA is TGTGCCATCAGTGATCTCGAGGGTTTTTTAACGGGAGGTTACTACGAGCAGTACTTC.